This T cell receptor (beta chain) was identified during a study of tumor and adjacent non-tumor tissue in lung cancer (dated by TCRdb to the late 2010s). Context from the whole study: The cohort included about a dozen adenocarcinoma, a couple of squamous cell carcinoma and 1 small cell lung cancer patients. Among the 15 or so patients, ages ranged from roughly 31 to 80 years, approximately 10 were men and 5 were women, and disease was TNM stage I to III. Sequencing produced more than 100,000,000 productive TCRbeta reads in total, an average of about 4.17 million reads per sample. Using bulk TCRbeta repertoires from 15 lung cancer patients, the study set lung tumor tissue side by side with matched distant non-tumor lung tissue. For each patient, one tumor sample and one normal lung sample were taken, giving about 31 paired specimens that underwent TCRbeta CDR3 sequencing. General findings and caveats noted by the study authors: Neither the sequencing platform nor unique molecular identifiers are mentioned in the methods. Because peripheral blood was not sequenced, blood TCRbeta repertoires in the lung cancer patients of the study were not examined. A significantly larger cumulative share of the repertoire was made up by the top 100 clones in normal lung than in tumor tissue. Significantly higher TCR diversity (inverse Simpson) was observed in tumor tissue than in normal lung tissue (around 460 vs 160, P = 0.0075, Mann-Whitney U test). The cohort had only about 14 patients, and the authors noted that larger samples and more detailed clinical data are needed. Significantly higher TCR diversity was found in younger patients, and higher tumor TCR diversity was associated with shorter overall and disease-free survival.

Bulk unsorted tissue served as the source for RNA extraction, and RNA quality was assessed using a NanoDrop ND-1000 and an Agilent 2100. The donors were newly diagnosed lung cancer patients admitted for thoracic surgery in China from August to November 2014 who had not received prior chemotherapy. Patients with previous radiotherapy or chemotherapy, or with another concurrent cancer, were excluded from the study. Surgical tissue pieces of about 1-2.1 cm3 were preserved in RNAlater solution and were kept at -80 degrees C until use. A remark on this clonotype: Its antigen is still unknown. Per-base quality was not reported, and no clone a single base away is much larger than it.

Libraries were made using multiplex PCR. The sequencing machine was an Illumina HiSeq 2500. TCRbeta libraries were constructed through three rounds of nested PCR with primers (Table S4) according to protocols adapted from ARM-PCR. Before sequencing, PCR products of 200-500 bp were cut from the gel and purified using the QIAquick gel extraction kit. Concerning the study's data processing: Reads were cleaned using Trimmomatic, were merged into complete CDR3 sequences using FLASH, and were assigned to V(D)J germline segments using MiTCR. VDJtools was used to compute clonal diversity as the inverse Simpson's index. A read counted as productive if the sequence was in-frame and lacked a premature stop codon. The raw public data were reprocessed by TCRdb itself: fastp quality trimming at Q25, MiXCR clonotype calling, in-frame beta chains only. When rows share a CDR3 protein, they turn into one entry using the most common DNA and genes. TCRdb assigned the V and J calls; the authors' analysis was not used. Across this sample there are under 150,000 distinct CDR3 sequences, with approximately 70% seen only once. The top ten constitute 15% to 20% of the sample.

Sequencing input: lung tumor tissue. This sequence originates from a man in his sixties with small cell lung cancer.

The DNA reads as follows: TGTGCCAGCAGCGTAGTAAAAGGGAGGAACACTGAAGCTTTCTTT. Its product reads: CASSVVKGRNTEAFF. The chain couples TRBV9 to TRBJ1-1; no D gene can be assigned with confidence. Sequences SGDLS (CDR1) and YYNGEE (CDR2) are obtained from the germline V gene. There are 15 amino acids in the CDR3, from cysteine to phenylalanine inclusive. The only DNA kept is the CDR3, 45 bases in frame from the first base. At the junction V is shortened by 0 bases and J by 1 base, with 10 bases in between. Outside the CDR3, residues come from the reference TRBV9 and TRBJ1-1 proteins, so the full variable domain is: DSGVTQTPKHLITATGQRVTLRCSPRSGDLSVYWYQQSLDQGLQFLIQYYNGEERAKGNILERFSAQQFPDLHSELNLSSLELGDSALYFCASSVVKGRNTEAFFGQGTRLTVV.